The 10 T cell receptor beta chains listed next were all sequenced from one sample in a study of OX40 agonist ivuxolimab in advanced cancers. Generated by immunoSEQ multiplex PCR, the TCRdb table keeps only in-frame clones and is missing some. Of around 82,000 clones listed, around nine tenths are singletons. This specimen was CD4+ or CD8+ T cells sorted from blood, taken in a trial of the OX40 agonist ivuxolimab. The receptors derive from an adult with an advanced solid tumor such as melanoma, head and neck, liver or kidney cancer.

The chain uses TRBV6-4 and TRBJ2-5; TRBD2 agrees at 8 bases. Germline CDR1 MRHNA, CDR2 SNTAGT. V shed 6 bases and J 7 bases; nucleotides not matched to a gene: 7. The CDR3 spans 13 residues. The CDR3 nucleotides are TGTGCCAGCAGAGTTTCGGGAGGGGGGACCCAGTACTTC. It yields the protein CASRVSGGGTQYF.

CDR3 sequence (DNA): TGTGCCAGCTCAGACACAGGTCTAGGCACAGATACGCAGTATTTT. It yields the protein CASSDTGLGTDTQYF. The chain employs TRBV18 and TRBJ2-3; TRBD1 is a possible D gene (5 bases). This CDR3 spans 15 amino acids. Between the trimmed V and J ends, which lost 5 bases and 1 base, there was a span of 13 bases. Germline V CDR1 and CDR2: KGHSH, LQKENI.

The rearrangement uses TRBV5-1 and TRBJ2-6, with 8 bases aligning to TRBD1. The V segment lost 4 bases and the J segment 3 bases; nucleotides outside the gene matches: 9. The germline CDR1 and CDR2 sequences are SGHRS and YFSETQ. The CDR3 is 17 residues long. The CDR3 nucleotides read TGCGCCAGCAGCGGGAGGACAGGGATCGGTGGGGCCAACGTCCTGACTTTC. Residues: CASSGRTGIGGANVLTF.

This clone was observed a handful of times. The chain combines TRBV6-1 with TRBJ2-7; 7 bases are shared with TRBD2. The CDR3 consists of 12 residues. Germline CDR1 MNHNS, CDR2 SASEGT. The J segment lost 7 bases and the V segment lost 5 bases, leaving 5 bases of the junction unmatched. The CDR3 reads CASSQGGLEQYF. Written as DNA, the CDR3 is TGTGCCAGCAGTCAGGGAGGGTTGGAGCAGTACTTC.

This clone showed up just once. This chain connects TRBV30 to TRBJ1-2, with D maybe TRBD1 (6 bases). V lost 5 bases, J lost 2 bases, and 12 bases lay in between. The germline V gene encodes CDR1 GTSNPN and CDR2 SVGIG (reference sequence). The CDR3 is made up of 13 amino acids. The CDR3 reads CAWYRAPNYGYTF. The DNA of the CDR3 is TGTGCCTGGTACAGGGCCCCAAACTATGGCTACACCTTC.

Here the CDR3 DNA reads TGTGCCAGCAGCTCCCGGACTAGCGGGACGTACGAGCAGTACTTC. Protein sequence: CASSSRTSGTYEQYF. This chain uses TRBV7-9 with TRBJ2-7, with 12 bases that match TRBD2. CDR3 length: 15 residues. CDR1 is SEHNR and CDR2 is FQNEAQ in the germline V gene (reference sequence). V lost 4 bases and J lost 4; bases outside the gene matches: 5.

The chain is built from TRBV6-6 and TRBJ2-3, with D possibly matching TRBD1 (6 bases). CDR3 length: 13 residues. CDR1 MNHNY and CDR2 SVGAGI come from the germline V gene (reference sequence). V was trimmed by 6 bases and J by 3 bases, leaving 10 bases between them. This CDR3 reads CASRGGQTDTQYF. The CDR3 region has the DNA TGTGCCAGCAGGGGCGGACAGACAGATACGCAGTATTTT.

This rearrangement joins TRBV5-1 to TRBJ2-5, with 7 bases aligning to TRBD1. J was trimmed by 5 bases and V by 4 bases; bases with no gene match: 8. Germline V gene data show CDR1 as SGHRS and CDR2 as YFSETQ. The CDR3 runs 14 residues. The CDR3 loop reads CASSPRGSGETQYF. In nucleotides, the CDR3 is TGCGCCAGCAGCCCCAGGGGGTCGGGGGAGACCCAGTACTTC.

V gene TRBV14 combines with J gene TRBJ2-7; TRBD2 agrees at 7 bases. This CDR3 region has 18 residues. Germline V gene data show CDR1 as SGHDN and CDR2 as FVKESK. J was trimmed by 5 bases and V by 4 bases; bases with no gene match: 20. CDR3 region: CASSRSGTGGPLPDEQYF. CDR3 sequence (DNA): TGTGCCAGCAGCCGTTCGGGGACGGGAGGCCCGTTGCCCGACGAGCAGTACTTC. Filled out from reference TRBV14 and TRBJ2-7, the complete variable domain reads EAGVTQFPSHSVIEKGQTVTLRCDPISGHDNLYWYRRVMGKEIKFLLHFVKESKQDESGMPNNRFLAERTGGTYSTLKVQPAELEDSGVYFCASSRSGTGGPLPDEQYFGPGTRLTVT.

The chain links TRBV6-5 to TRBJ2-2; 10 bases agree with TRBD2. The V gene's germline CDR1 is MNHEY and CDR2 SVGAGI. Unmatched junction bases numbered 8, after V lost 8 bases and J lost 8 bases. The CDR3 is made up of 14 amino acids. CDR3 residues: CASGIAGGEGELFF. DNA of the CDR3: TGTGCCAGCGGAATAGCGGGAGGAGAGGGGGAGCTGTTTTTT.